This T cell receptor beta chain emerged from a study of radiation and T cells in renal cell carcinoma. Overall study findings and caveats: In blood, top tumor clones expanded by 2 weeks, shrinking by 4.

Time point indicated: blood 2 weeks post-SBRT. As to treatment: 15 Gy SBRT to primary tumor, nephrectomy 4 weeks later. Radiation-treated patients gave blood at baseline, week 2 and week 4. This renal cell carcinoma was of the clear cell type. This CDR3 spans 14 amino acids. V was pared by 5 bases and J by 3 bases, with 13 bases between. CDR1 SGHTA and CDR2 FQGTGA come from the germline V gene. Details on this clone: As yet, its antigen is unknown.

The repertoire was sequenced with immunoSEQ multiplex PCR; TCRdb's copy has only in-frame clones and lacks some. The sample lists some 50,000 clones; around three quarters were seen once. The chain carries TRBV7-3 and TRBJ1-1, with unresolved D. The source is a woman in her seventies with renal cell carcinoma. The specimen was blood, collected from a patient whose treatment included radiotherapy and nephrectomy. CDR3 in DNA: TGTGCCAGCAGCCTAGTCGGTAGAGACACTGAAGCTTTCTTT. Its translation: CASSLVGRDTEAFF. Full variable domain (rest looked up from reference TRBV7-3 and TRBJ1-1): GAGVSQTPSNKVTEKGKYVELRCDPISGHTALYWYRQSLGQGPEFLIYFQGTGAADDSGLPNDRFFAVRPEGSVSTLKIQRTERGDSAVYLCASSLVGRDTEAFFGQGTRLTVV.